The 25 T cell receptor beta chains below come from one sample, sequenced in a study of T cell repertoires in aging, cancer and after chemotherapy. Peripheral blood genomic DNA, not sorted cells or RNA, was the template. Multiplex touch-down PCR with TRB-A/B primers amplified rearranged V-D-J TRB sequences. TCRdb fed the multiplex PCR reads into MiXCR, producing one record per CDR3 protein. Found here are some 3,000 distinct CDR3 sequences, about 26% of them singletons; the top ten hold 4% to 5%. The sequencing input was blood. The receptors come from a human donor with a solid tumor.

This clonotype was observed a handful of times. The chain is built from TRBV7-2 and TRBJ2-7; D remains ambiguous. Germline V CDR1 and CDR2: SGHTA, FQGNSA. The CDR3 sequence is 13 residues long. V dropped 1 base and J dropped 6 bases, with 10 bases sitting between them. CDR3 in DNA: TGTGCCAGCAGCTTAGACTCCCTTCGCGAGCAGTACTTC. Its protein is CASSLDSLREQYF.

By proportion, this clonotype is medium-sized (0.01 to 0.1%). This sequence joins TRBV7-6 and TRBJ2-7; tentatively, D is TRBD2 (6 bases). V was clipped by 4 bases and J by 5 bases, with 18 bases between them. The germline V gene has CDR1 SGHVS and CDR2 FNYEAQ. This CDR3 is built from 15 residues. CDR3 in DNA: TGTGCCAGCAGCTCGTCCGGGGGAACGGGAGACGAGCAGTACTTC. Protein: CASSSSGGTGDEQYF.

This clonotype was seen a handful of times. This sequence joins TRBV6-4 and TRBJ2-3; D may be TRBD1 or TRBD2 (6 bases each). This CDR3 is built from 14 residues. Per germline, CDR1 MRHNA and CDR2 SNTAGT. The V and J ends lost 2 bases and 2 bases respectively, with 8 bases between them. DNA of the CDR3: TGTGCCAGCAGTGACGGGGGGCACACAGATACGCAGTATTTT. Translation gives CASSDGGHTDTQYF.

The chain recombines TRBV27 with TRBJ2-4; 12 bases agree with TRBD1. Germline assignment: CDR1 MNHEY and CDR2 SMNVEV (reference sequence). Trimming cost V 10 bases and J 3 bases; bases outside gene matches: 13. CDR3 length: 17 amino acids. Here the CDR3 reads CATRDRGLLVGKNIQYF. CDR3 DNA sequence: TGTGCCACCCGGGACAGGGGGCTTCTTGTTGGCAAAAACATTCAGTACTTC.

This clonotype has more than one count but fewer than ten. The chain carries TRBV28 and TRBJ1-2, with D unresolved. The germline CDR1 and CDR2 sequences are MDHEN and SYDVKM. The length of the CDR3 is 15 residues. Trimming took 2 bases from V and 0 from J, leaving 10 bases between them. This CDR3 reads CASSLLEAANYGYTF. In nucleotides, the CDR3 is TGTGCCAGCAGTTTACTTGAAGCAGCTAACTATGGCTACACCTTC.

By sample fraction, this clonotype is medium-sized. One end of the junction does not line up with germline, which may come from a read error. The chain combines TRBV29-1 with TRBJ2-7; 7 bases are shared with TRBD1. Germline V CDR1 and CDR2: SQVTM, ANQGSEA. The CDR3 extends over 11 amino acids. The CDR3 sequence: CSVMDRKGVNF. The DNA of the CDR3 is TGCAGCGTAATGGACAGGAAAGGCGTAAACTTC.

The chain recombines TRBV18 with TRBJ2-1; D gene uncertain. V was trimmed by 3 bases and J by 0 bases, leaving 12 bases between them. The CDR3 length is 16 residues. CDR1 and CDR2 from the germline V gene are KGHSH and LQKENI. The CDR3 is CASSPNRASSYNEQFF. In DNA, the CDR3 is TGTGCCAGCTCACCGAACCGGGCCTCCTCCTACAATGAGCAGTTCTTC.

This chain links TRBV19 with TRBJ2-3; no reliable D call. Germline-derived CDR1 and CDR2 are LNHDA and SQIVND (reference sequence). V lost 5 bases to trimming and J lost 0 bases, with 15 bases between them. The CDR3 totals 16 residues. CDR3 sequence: CASSPDFTPSTDTQYF. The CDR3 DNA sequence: TGTGCCAGTAGTCCCGACTTTACACCTAGCACAGATACGCAGTATTTT.

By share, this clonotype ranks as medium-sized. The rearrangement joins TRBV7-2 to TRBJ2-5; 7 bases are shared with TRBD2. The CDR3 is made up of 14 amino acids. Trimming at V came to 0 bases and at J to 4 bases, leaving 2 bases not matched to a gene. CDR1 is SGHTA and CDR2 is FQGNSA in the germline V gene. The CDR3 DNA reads TGTGCCAGCAGCTTAGCTCGGGGGGTAGAGACCCAGTACTTC. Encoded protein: CASSLARGVETQYF.

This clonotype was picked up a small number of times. The CDR3 loop is CASSWDTGGGEAFF. As DNA, the CDR3 is TGTGCCAGCAGTTGGGATACAGGGGGAGGTGAAGCTTTCTTT. V gene TRBV12-3 or TRBV12-4 combines with J gene TRBJ1-1; TRBD1 aligns across 8 bases. The CDR3 totals 14 residues. Trimming cost V 4 bases and J 7 bases; bases outside gene matches: 8.

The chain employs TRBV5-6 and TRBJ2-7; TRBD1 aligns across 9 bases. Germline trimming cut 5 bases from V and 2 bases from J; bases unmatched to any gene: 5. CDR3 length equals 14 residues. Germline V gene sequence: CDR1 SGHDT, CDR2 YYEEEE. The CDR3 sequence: CASSRDRATYEQYF. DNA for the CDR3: TGTGCCAGCAGTCGGGACAGGGCTACCTACGAGCAGTACTTC.

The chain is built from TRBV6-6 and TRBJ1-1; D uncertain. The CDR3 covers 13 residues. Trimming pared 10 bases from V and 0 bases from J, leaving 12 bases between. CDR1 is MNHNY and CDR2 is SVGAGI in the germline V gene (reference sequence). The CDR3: CATSQFMNTEAFF. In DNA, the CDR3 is TGTGCCACCTCACAGTTCATGAACACTGAAGCTTTCTTT.

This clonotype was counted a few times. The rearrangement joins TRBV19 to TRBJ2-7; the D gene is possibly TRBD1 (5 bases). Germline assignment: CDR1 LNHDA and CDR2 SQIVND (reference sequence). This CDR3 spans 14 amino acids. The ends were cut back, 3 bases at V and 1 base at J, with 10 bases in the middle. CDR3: CASSMAQGSYEQYF. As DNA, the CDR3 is TGTGCCAGTAGTATGGCGCAGGGTTCCTACGAGCAGTACTTC.

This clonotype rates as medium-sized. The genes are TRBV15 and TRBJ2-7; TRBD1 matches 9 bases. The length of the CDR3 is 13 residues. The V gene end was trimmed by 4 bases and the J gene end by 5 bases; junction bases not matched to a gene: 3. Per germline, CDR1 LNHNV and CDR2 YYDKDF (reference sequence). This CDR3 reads CATSIRTGDEQYF. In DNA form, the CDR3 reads TGTGCCACCAGCATCCGGACAGGGGACGAGCAGTACTTC.

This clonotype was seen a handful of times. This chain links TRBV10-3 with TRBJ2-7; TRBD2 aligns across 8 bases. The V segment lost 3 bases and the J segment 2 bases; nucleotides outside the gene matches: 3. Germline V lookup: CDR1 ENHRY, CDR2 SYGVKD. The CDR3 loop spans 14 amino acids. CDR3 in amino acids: CAISDPRGAYEQYF. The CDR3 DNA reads TGTGCCATCAGTGATCCGCGGGGGGCCTACGAGCAGTACTTC.

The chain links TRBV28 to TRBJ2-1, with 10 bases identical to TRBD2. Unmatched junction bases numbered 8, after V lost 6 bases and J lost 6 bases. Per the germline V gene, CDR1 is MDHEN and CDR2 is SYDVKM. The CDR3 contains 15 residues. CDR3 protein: CASRRTSGTGNEQFF. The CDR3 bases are TGTGCCAGCAGACGTACTAGCGGGACTGGCAATGAGCAGTTCTTC.

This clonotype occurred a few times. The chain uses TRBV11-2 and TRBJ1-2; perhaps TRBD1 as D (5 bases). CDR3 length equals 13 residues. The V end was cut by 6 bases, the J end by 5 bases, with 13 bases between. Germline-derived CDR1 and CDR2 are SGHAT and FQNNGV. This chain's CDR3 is CASSRDGRYGYTF. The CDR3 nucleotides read TGTGCCAGCAGTCGGGACGGGAGATATGGCTACACCTTC.

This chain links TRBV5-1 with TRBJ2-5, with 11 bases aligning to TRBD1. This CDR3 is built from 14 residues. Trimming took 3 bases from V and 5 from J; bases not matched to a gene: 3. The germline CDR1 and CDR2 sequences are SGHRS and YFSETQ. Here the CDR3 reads CASSWTGGMETQYF. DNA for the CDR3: TGCGCCAGCAGCTGGACAGGGGGCATGGAGACCCAGTACTTC.

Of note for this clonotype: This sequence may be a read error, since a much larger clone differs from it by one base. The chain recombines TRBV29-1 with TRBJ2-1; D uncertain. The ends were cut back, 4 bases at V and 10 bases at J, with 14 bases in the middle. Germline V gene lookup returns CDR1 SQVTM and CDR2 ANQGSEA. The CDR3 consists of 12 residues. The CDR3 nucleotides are TGCAGCGTTGGATTCGATGAAAGCGAGCAGTTCTTC. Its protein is CSVGFDESEQFF.

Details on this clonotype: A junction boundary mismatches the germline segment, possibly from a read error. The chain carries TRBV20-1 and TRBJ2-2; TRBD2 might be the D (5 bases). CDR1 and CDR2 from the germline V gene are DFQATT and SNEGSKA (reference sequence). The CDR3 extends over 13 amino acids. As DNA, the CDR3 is TGCAGTGCTAGGCGGGTTGGCACCAGGGAGCTGTTTTTT. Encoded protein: CSARRVGTRELFF.

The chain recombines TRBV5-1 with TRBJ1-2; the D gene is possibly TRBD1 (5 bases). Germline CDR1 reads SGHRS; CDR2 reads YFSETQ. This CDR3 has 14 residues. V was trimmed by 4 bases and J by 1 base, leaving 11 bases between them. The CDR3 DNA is TGCGCCAGCAGCGGCGGGGCTTTTAACTATGGCTACACCTTC. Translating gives CASSGGAFNYGYTF.

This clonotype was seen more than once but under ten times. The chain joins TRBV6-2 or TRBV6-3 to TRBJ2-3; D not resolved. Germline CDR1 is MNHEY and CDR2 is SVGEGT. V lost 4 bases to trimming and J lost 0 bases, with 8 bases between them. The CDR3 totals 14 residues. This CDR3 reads CASSFQDSTDTQYF. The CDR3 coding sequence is TGTGCCAGCAGTTTCCAAGATAGCACAGATACGCAGTATTTT.

The CDR3 region is CSAISPGTNQPQHF. The CDR3 DNA reads TGCAGTGCTATATCGCCAGGGACCAATCAGCCCCAGCATTTT. The rearrangement links TRBV20-1 to TRBJ1-5; TRBD1 might be the D (5 bases). The CDR3 runs 14 residues. Trimming cost V 4 bases and J 3 bases, with 13 bases left between them. Germline lookup yields CDR1 DFQATT and CDR2 SNEGSKA (reference sequence).

The CDR3 DNA is TGTGCCAGCAGCCACCTAGGAAGGGGGCGAAATCAGCCCCAGCATTTT. It is translated as CASSHLGRGRNQPQHF. The chain carries TRBV14 and TRBJ1-5; 7 bases match TRBD1. The CDR3 totals 16 residues. V dropped 3 bases and J dropped 4; count of bases not matched to a gene: 9. Germline V gene data show CDR1 as SGHDN and CDR2 as FVKESK.

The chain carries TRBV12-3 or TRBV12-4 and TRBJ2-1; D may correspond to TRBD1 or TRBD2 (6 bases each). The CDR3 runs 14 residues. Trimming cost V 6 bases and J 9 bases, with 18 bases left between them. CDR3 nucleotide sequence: TGTGCCAGCAGCCCCACAGGTCGGGGGCTTGAGCAGTTCTTC. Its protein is CASSPTGRGLEQFF.